This T cell receptor (beta chain) was identified during a study of cytomegalovirus exposure and HLA in healthy donors. Study results and caveats: In an earlier analysis, productive rearrangement rates for most beta V segments clustered near 87% or 30%.

Germline-derived CDR1 and CDR2 are SGHNT and YYREEE (reference sequence). The CDR3 loop spans 13 amino acids. Deletions cut 1 base from V and 2 bases from J, with 7 bases between. The PCR contained 60 Vbeta and 13 Jbeta primers. TCRdb's copy holds only in-frame clones and misses some; the assay was immunoSEQ multiplex PCR. The sample lists about 180,000 clones; roughly 77% were seen once. About this clone: Its antigen is unknown.

The TCR comes from a woman in her twenties or thirties in good health and CMV-seronegative. This chain connects TRBV5-4 to TRBJ2-7; D gene uncertain. Sequenced input: PBMCs. CDR3 region: CASSLPGPYEQYF. The DNA of the CDR3 is TGTGCCAGCAGCTTGCCGGGTCCCTACGAGCAGTACTTC.